A selection of T cell receptor beta chains follows, all from one sample in a study of blood T cell repertoires in COVID-19. Measured with immunoSEQ multiplex PCR; TCRdb has only the in-frame clones, and not every one. In the table there are some 42,000 clones, about 82% of which are singletons. Sequences were obtained from peripheral blood. Receptor source: a man over 45 with active COVID-19. CDR3s include the opening cysteine and the closing phenylalanine or tryptophan. The order of the fields is clone size, D gene, CDR3 length, J gene, V gene, CDR3 protein, CDR3 DNA. D genes are given only for firm matches. Size is omitted from some rows. Given values are once, few, many or a class for expanded clones.

abundance: -; d_gene: -; len: 12; j_gene: TRBJ2-1; v_gene: TRBV6-5; CDR3aa: CASGGGRVEQFF; CDR3nt: TGTGCCAGTGGGGGCGGCAGGGTTGAGCAGTTCTTC
abundance: -; d_gene: -; len: 14; j_gene: TRBJ1-2; v_gene: TRBV25-1; CDR3aa: CASSEFKGIYGYTF; CDR3nt: TGTGCCAGCAGTGAATTCAAGGGGATATATGGCTACACCTTC
abundance: -; d_gene: TRBD2; len: 18; j_gene: TRBJ2-7; v_gene: TRBV6-2/TRBV6-3; CDR3aa: CASSYSKKDGRVKGEQYF; CDR3nt: TGTGCCAGCAGTTACTCGAAAAAAGACGGGAGGGTGAAAGGCGAGCAGTACTTC
abundance: -; d_gene: -; len: 13; j_gene: TRBJ1-5; v_gene: TRBV15; CDR3aa: CATSRSTDHPQHF; CDR3nt: TGTGCCACCAGCAGGTCGACTGACCATCCCCAGCATTTT
abundance: -; d_gene: -; len: 14; j_gene: TRBJ2-7; v_gene: TRBV27; CDR3aa: CASSLYRNFYEQYF; CDR3nt: TGTGCCAGCAGTTTATACAGAAACTTCTACGAGCAGTACTTC
abundance: -; d_gene: -; len: 13; j_gene: TRBJ2-5; v_gene: TRBV5-8; CDR3aa: CASSFRGEETQYF; CDR3nt: TGTGCCAGCAGCTTTAGGGGCGAAGAGACCCAGTACTTC
abundance: -; d_gene: -; len: 12; j_gene: TRBJ2-7; v_gene: TRBV4-2; CDR3aa: CASSQGGDEQYF; CDR3nt: TGTGCCAGCAGCCAAGGGGGAGACGAGCAGTACTTC
abundance: -; d_gene: TRBD1; len: 17; j_gene: TRBJ2-7; v_gene: TRBV5-1; CDR3aa: CASSWWGQGKNWNEQYF; CDR3nt: TGCGCCAGCAGCTGGTGGGGACAGGGTAAGAATTGGAACGAGCAGTACTTC
abundance: -; d_gene: TRBD1; len: 15; j_gene: TRBJ1-2; v_gene: TRBV5-5; CDR3aa: CASTEGQATIYGYTF; CDR3nt: TGTGCCAGCACGGAAGGACAGGCTACAATCTATGGCTACACCTTC
abundance: -; d_gene: -; len: 14; j_gene: TRBJ1-5; v_gene: TRBV19; CDR3aa: CASSVSGDNQPQHF; CDR3nt: TGTGCCAGTAGTGTCAGCGGGGACAATCAGCCCCAGCATTTT
abundance: -; d_gene: -; len: 15; j_gene: TRBJ2-7; v_gene: TRBV7-3; CDR3aa: CASSLEAGVTYEQYF; CDR3nt: TGTGCCAGCAGCTTAGAGGCTGGCGTAACCTACGAGCAGTACTTC
abundance: -; d_gene: TRBD2; len: 15; j_gene: TRBJ2-1; v_gene: TRBV5-1; CDR3aa: CASSSLAGGQGEQFF; CDR3nt: TGCGCCAGCAGCTCCCTAGCGGGAGGGCAGGGTGAGCAGTTCTTC
abundance: -; d_gene: -; len: 17; j_gene: TRBJ1-3; v_gene: TRBV11-2; CDR3aa: CASSGLEGPRFGNTIYF; CDR3nt: TGTGCCAGCTCCGGTTTGGAGGGACCGAGATTTGGAAACACCATATATTTT
abundance: once; d_gene: -; len: 15; j_gene: TRBJ2-7; v_gene: TRBV28; CDR3aa: CASTGEGLRGLEQYF; CDR3nt: TGTGCCAGCACAGGGGAGGGACTTAGGGGCCTCGAGCAGTACTTC
abundance: once; d_gene: -; len: 13; j_gene: TRBJ2-7; v_gene: TRBV2; CDR3aa: CASNAQGGYEQYF; CDR3nt: TGTGCCAGCAATGCACAGGGTGGCTACGAGCAGTACTTC
abundance: -; d_gene: -; len: 15; j_gene: TRBJ1-1; v_gene: TRBV4-1; CDR3aa: CASSQIQEINTEAFF; CDR3nt: TGCGCCAGCAGCCAGATACAGGAGATTAACACTGAAGCTTTCTTT
abundance: -; d_gene: TRBD2; len: 14; j_gene: TRBJ2-7; v_gene: TRBV14; CDR3aa: CASSSSSGSYEQYF; CDR3nt: TGTGCCAGCAGCTCCTCTAGCGGGAGTTACGAGCAGTACTTC
abundance: -; d_gene: -; len: 14; j_gene: TRBJ1-6; v_gene: TRBV27; CDR3aa: CASSLEWAFSPLHF; CDR3nt: TGTGCCAGCAGTTTAGAGTGGGCTTTTTCACCCCTCCACTTT
abundance: -; d_gene: TRBD1; len: 16; j_gene: TRBJ1-1; v_gene: TRBV5-8; CDR3aa: CASSLGMTGRNTEAFF; CDR3nt: TGTGCCAGCAGCTTGGGGATGACAGGGAGGAACACTGAAGCTTTCTTT
abundance: -; d_gene: TRBD1; len: 15; j_gene: TRBJ1-6; v_gene: TRBV27; CDR3aa: CASSSRQGYNSPLHF; CDR3nt: TGTGCCAGCAGTTCCCGACAGGGGTATAATTCACCCCTCCACTTT
abundance: -; d_gene: -; len: 13; j_gene: TRBJ1-2; v_gene: TRBV19; CDR3aa: CASSIEHRYGYTF; CDR3nt: TGTGCCAGTAGTATAGAGCACAGGTATGGCTACACCTTC
abundance: -; d_gene: -; len: 13; j_gene: TRBJ2-2; v_gene: TRBV28; CDR3aa: CASSSHNLGELFF; CDR3nt: TGTGCCAGCAGTTCCCACAACCTCGGGGAGCTGTTTTTT